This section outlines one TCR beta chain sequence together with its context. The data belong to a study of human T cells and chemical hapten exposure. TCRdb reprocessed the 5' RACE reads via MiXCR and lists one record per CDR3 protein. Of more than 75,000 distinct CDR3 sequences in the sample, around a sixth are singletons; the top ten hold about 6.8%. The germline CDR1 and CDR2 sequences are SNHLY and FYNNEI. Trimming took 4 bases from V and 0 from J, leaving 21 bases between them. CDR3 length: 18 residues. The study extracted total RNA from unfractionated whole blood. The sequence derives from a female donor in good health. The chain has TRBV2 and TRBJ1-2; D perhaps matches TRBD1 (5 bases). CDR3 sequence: CASSGGGAVTTSNYGYTF. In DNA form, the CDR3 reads TGTGCCAGCAGTGGAGGAGGGGCGGTAACGACCTCTAACTATGGCTACACCTTC. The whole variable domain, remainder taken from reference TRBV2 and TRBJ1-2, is EPEVTQTPSHQVTQMGQEVILRCVPISNHLYFYWYRQILGQKVEFLVSFYNNEISEKSEIFDDQFSVERPDGSNFTLKIRSTKLEDSAMYFCASSGGGAVTTSNYGYTFGSGTRLTVV.